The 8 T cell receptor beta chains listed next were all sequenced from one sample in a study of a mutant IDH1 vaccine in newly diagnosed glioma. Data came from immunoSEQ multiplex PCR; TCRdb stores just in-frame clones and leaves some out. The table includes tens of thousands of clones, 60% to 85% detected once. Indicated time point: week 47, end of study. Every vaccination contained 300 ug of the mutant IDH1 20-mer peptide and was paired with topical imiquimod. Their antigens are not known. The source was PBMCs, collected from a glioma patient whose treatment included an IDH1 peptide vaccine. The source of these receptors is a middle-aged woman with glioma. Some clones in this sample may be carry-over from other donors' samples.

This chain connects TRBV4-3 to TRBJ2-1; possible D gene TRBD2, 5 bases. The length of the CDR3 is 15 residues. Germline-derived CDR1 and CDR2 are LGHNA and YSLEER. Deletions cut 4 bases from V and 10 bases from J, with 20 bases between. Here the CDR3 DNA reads TGCGCCAGCAGCCCCCGGAGCGGCGGACTTGGGGAGCAGTTCTTC. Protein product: CASSPRSGGLGEQFF.

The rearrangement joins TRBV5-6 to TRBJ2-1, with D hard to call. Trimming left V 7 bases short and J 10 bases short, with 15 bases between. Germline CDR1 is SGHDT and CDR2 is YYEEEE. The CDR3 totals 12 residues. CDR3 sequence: CASGVTLGEQFF. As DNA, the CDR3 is TGTGCCAGCGGGGTGACCCTTGGGGAGCAGTTCTTC.

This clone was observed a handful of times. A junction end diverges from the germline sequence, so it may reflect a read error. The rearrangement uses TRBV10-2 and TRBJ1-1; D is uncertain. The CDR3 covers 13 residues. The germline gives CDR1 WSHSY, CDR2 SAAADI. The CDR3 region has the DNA TGCGCCAGCAGTGAGGCCGTGAAGACTGAAGCTTTCTTT. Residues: CASSEAVKTEAFF.

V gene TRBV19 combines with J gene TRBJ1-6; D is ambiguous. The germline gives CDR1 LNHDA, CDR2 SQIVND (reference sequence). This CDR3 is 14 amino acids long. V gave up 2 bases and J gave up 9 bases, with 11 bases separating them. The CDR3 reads CASSITPGGSPLHF. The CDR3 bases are TGTGCCAGTAGTATAACCCCAGGCGGTTCACCCCTCCACTTT.

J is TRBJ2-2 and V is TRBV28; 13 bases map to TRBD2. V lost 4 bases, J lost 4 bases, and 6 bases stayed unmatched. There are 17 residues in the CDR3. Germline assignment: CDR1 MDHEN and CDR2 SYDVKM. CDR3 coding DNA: TGTGCCAGCAGTTCCTCAGGGACTAGCGGGGCCACCGGGGAGCTGTTTTTT. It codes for CASSSSGTSGATGELFF.

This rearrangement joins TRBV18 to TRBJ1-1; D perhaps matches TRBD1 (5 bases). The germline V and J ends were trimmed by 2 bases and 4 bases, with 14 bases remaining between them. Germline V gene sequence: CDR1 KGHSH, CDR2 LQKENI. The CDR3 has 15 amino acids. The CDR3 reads CASSPSVAGITEAFF. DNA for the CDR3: TGTGCCAGCTCACCAAGCGTGGCAGGGATCACTGAAGCTTTCTTT.

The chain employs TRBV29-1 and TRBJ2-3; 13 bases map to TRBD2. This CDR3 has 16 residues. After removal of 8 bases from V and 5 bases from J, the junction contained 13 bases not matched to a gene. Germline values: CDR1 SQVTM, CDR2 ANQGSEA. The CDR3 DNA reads TGCAGCTCGAGGCGAGGACTAGCGGGGGTAGGAGATACGCAGTATTTT. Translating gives CSSRRGLAGVGDTQYF.

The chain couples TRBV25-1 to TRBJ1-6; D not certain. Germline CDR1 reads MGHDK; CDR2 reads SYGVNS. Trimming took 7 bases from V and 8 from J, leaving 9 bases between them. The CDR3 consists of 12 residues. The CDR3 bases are TGTGCCAGCAAAATCGCGTATTCACCCCTCCACTTT. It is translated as CASKIAYSPLHF.